Listed here are 25 T cell receptor beta chains from one sample, sequenced in a study of T cell responses to AZD1222 COVID-19 vaccine. Only in-frame clones appear in the TCRdb table, and some are missing; sequencing was by immunoSEQ multiplex PCR. The data contain 25,000 to 35,000 clones, roughly 78% of them singletons. The sequenced sample was peripheral blood, obtained on day 0 of AZD1222 vaccination. These receptors all come from an adult in good health.

The CDR3 loop reads CATSYRYGEETQYF. The CDR3 DNA sequence: TGTGCCACCAGCTACAGGTACGGCGAGGAGACCCAGTACTTC. The chain has TRBV15 and TRBJ2-5; maybe TRBD1 (5 bases). The germline V gene encodes CDR1 LNHNV and CDR2 YYDKDF (reference sequence). This CDR3 is built from 14 residues. V dropped 5 bases and J dropped 5 bases, with 15 bases sitting between them.

This chain links TRBV7-8 with TRBJ1-6; D is undetermined. V was shortened by 5 bases and J by 3 bases, with 14 bases between the two germline ends. Per the germline V gene, CDR1 is SGHVS and CDR2 is FQNEAQ. The CDR3 runs 16 residues. The CDR3 DNA reads as TGTGCCAGCAGCCCCCGGACGGCTAACTATAATTCACCCCTCCACTTT. This translates into CASSPRTANYNSPLHF.

V usage is TRBV7-2 and J usage is TRBJ2-3, with 9 bases that match TRBD2. From germline, CDR1 is SGHTA and CDR2 FQGNSA. The junction had 13 bases not matched to a gene; V was cut back by 6 bases and J by 3 bases. The CDR3 is made up of 17 amino acids. The CDR3 region is CASRKGASGVRTDTQYF. Written as DNA, the CDR3 is TGTGCCAGCAGAAAAGGGGCTAGCGGGGTCCGAACAGATACGCAGTATTTT.

This sequence joins TRBV3-1 (or the pseudogene TRBV3-2) and TRBJ2-7, with 7 positions matching TRBD1. CDR3 size: 16 residues. J lost 3 bases, V lost 0 bases, and 8 bases had no gene match. Germline loops: CDR1 LGHDT, CDR2 YNNKEL (reference sequence). The DNA for the CDR3 is TGTGCCAGCAGCCAAGATCACAGGACAGGATGCTACGAGCAGTACGTC. Translated: CASSQDHRTGCYEQYV.

The V gene is TRBV9, the J gene TRBJ2-7; 8 nucleotides agree with TRBD2. This CDR3 region has 14 residues. The J segment lost 5 bases and the V segment lost 3 bases, leaving 7 bases of the junction unmatched. CDR1 is SGDLS and CDR2 is YYNGEE in the germline V gene. The chain's CDR3 is CASSAYSGLDEQYF. The CDR3 nucleotides read TGTGCCAGCAGCGCGTACTCGGGACTAGACGAGCAGTACTTC.

The rearrangement joins TRBV2 to TRBJ1-6; D possibly corresponds to TRBD1 (6 bases). The CDR3 sequence is 15 residues long. Per the germline V gene, CDR1 is SNHLY and CDR2 is FYNNEI. V lost 3 bases, J lost 5 bases, and 11 bases lay in between. The CDR3 DNA is TGTGCCAGCAGTGACTGGGGGGCGCATAATTCACCCCTCCACTTT. The encoded protein is CASSDWGAHNSPLHF.

This clone has just one count. This sequence joins TRBV21-1 and TRBJ1-2. TRBV21-1 is a documented pseudogene. The CDR3 has 20 amino acids. The chain's CDR3 is CASSKAMVGGGYNTNYGYTF. CDR3 nucleotides: TGTGCCAGCAGCAAAGCCATGGTGGGAGGGGGCTACAATACTAACTATGGCTACACCTTC.

The V and J genes are TRBV7-8 and TRBJ2-7, with 8 bases aligning to TRBD2. This CDR3 has 15 residues. The junction had 9 bases not matched to a gene; V was cut back by 5 bases and J by 3 bases. Germline V gene lookup returns CDR1 SGHVS and CDR2 FQNEAQ. The CDR3 here is CASSAGAGGNYEQYV. The CDR3 nucleotides read TGTGCCAGCAGCGCCGGGGCGGGAGGAAACTACGAGCAGTACGTC.

This clone was found a few times. This chain uses TRBV6-4 with TRBJ2-1; perhaps TRBD2 as D (6 bases). The length of the CDR3 is 14 residues. Deletions cut 2 bases from V and 7 bases from J, with 12 bases between. Germline CDR1 and CDR2: MRHNA and SNTAGT. CDR3 sequence (DNA): TGTGCCAGCAGTGACGTGGGAGGTAAGAATGAGCAGTTCTTC. It yields the protein CASSDVGGKNEQFF.

This clone was found once. The chain uses TRBV25-1 and TRBJ1-5; D uncertain. V lost 3 bases and J 0 bases, leaving 12 bases between the germline ends. In germline, CDR1 is MGHDK, CDR2 SYGVNS. The CDR3 runs 16 residues. The CDR3 loop is CASSDLGPYSNQPQHF. DNA for the CDR3: TGTGCCAGCAGTGATTTAGGGCCTTATAGCAATCAGCCCCAGCATTTT. Filled out from reference TRBV25-1 and TRBJ1-5, the complete variable domain reads EADIYQTPRYLVIGTGKKITLECSQTMGHDKMYWYQQDPGMELHLIHYSYGVNSTEKGDLSSESTVSRIRTEHFPLTLESARPSHTSQYLCASSDLGPYSNQPQHFGDGTRLSIL.

This chain joins TRBV4-1 and TRBJ2-1, with 9 bases matching TRBD2. V lost 2 bases, J lost 2 bases, and 4 bases stayed unmatched. This CDR3 is 16 amino acids long. Germline CDR1 MGHRA, CDR2 YSYEKL. In DNA form, the CDR3 reads TGCGCCAGCAGCCAACAGCGGGGGGCACCCTACAATGAGCAGTTCTTC. The encoded protein is CASSQQRGAPYNEQFF.

This chain connects TRBV29-1 to TRBJ1-5; 7 bases map to TRBD1. This CDR3 region has 13 residues. The germline V gene has CDR1 SQVTM and CDR2 ANQGSEA. J lost 2 bases, V lost 6 bases, and 4 bases had no gene match. CDR3 in amino acids: CSVNTGGNQPQHF. In DNA form, the CDR3 reads TGCAGCGTAAACACAGGGGGCAATCAGCCCCAGCATTTT.

The DNA for the CDR3 is TGTGCCAGCAGCGAACGACCGACAGGGAACTATGGCTACACCTTC. Translation: CASSERPTGNYGYTF. V is TRBV7-2 and J is TRBJ1-2; 7 bases line up with TRBD1. This CDR3 has 15 residues. Per germline, CDR1 SGHTA and CDR2 FQGNSA. V lost 5 bases, J lost 2 bases, and 8 bases stayed unmatched. The full variable domain, in which reference TRBV7-2 and TRBJ1-2 provide the parts outside the CDR3, is GAGVSQSPSNKVTEKGKDVELRCDPISGHTALYWYRQSLGQGLEFLIYFQGNSAPDKSGLPSDRFSAERTGGSVSTLTIQRTQQEDSAVYLCASSERPTGNYGYTFGSGTRLTVV.

The chain carries TRBV2 and TRBJ1-4; TRBD1 might be the D (5 bases). CDR1 is SNHLY, CDR2 FYNNEI, per germline. This CDR3 has 14 residues. Trimming shortened V by 8 bases and J by 6 bases, and 16 bases separated the two germline ends. The DNA of the CDR3 is TGTGCCAGCTCCCCCGGGGGTTTCTATGAAAAACTGTTTTTT. Translation gives CASSPGGFYEKLFF. The full variable domain, completed using reference TRBV2 and TRBJ1-4, is EPEVTQTPSHQVTQMGQEVILRCVPISNHLYFYWYRQILGQKVEFLVSFYNNEISEKSEIFDDQFSVERPDGSNFTLKIRSTKLEDSAMYFCASSPGGFYEKLFFGSGTQLSVL.

The J gene is TRBJ2-1, the V gene TRBV7-2, with TRBD1 as a possible D gene (6 bases). CDR3 length: 15 amino acids. CDR1 is SGHTA and CDR2 is FQGNSA in the germline V gene. Trimming took 4 bases from V and 3 from J, leaving 13 bases between them. In DNA, the CDR3 is TGTGCCAGCAGCTCTCAGACAGGTCTCTACAATGAGCAGTTCTTC. It translates to CASSSQTGLYNEQFF.

J is TRBJ1-4 and V is TRBV4-2, with D uncertain. V dropped 8 bases and J dropped 0 bases, with 7 bases sitting between them. CDR1 and CDR2 from the germline V gene are LGHNA and YNFKEQ. The CDR3 sequence is 13 residues long. Here the CDR3 DNA reads TGTGCCAGCTCATGGACAACTAATGAAAAACTGTTTTTT. It translates to CASSWTTNEKLFF.

This clone was seen a handful of times. The chain joins TRBV6-4 to TRBJ2-1; the match to TRBD2 covers 10 bases. Germline CDR1 MRHNA, CDR2 SNTAGT. This CDR3 spans 15 amino acids. Trimming removed 3 bases from V and 4 bases from J; junction bases left unmatched: 3. The CDR3 DNA reads TGTGCCAGCAGTGAACTAGCGGGACAGTACAATGAGCAGTTCTTC. Encoded protein: CASSELAGQYNEQFF.

The chain employs TRBV12-3 or TRBV12-4 and TRBJ1-6; unclear D gene. V was trimmed by 4 bases and J by 7 bases, leaving 2 bases between them. The CDR3 has 11 residues. The CDR3 DNA reads TGTGCCAGCAGTTCAAATTCACCCCTCCACTTT. It codes for CASSSNSPLHF.

The chain is built from TRBV6-2 or TRBV6-3 and TRBJ2-3, with D possibly matching TRBD1 (5 bases). Trimming took 2 bases from V and 5 from J, leaving 11 bases between them. Germline lookup yields CDR1 MNHEY and CDR2 SVGEGT. The CDR3 contains 14 residues. The CDR3 loop reads CASSYLVTGDTQYF. In DNA form, the CDR3 reads TGTGCCAGCAGTTACCTAGTTACAGGAGATACGCAGTATTTT.

This clone was detected a few times. This chain connects TRBV11-2 to TRBJ1-6, with 7 positions matching TRBD1. The CDR3 runs 16 residues. Germline V gene data show CDR1 as SGHAT and CDR2 as FQNNGV. V shed 3 bases and J 6 bases; nucleotides not matched to a gene: 8. CDR3 DNA sequence: TGTGCCAGCAGCTTGGTTGCAGGGGGTCGTAATTCACCCCTCCACTTT. It is translated as CASSLVAGGRNSPLHF.

This sequence joins TRBV6-5 and TRBJ1-3; the D is unclear. Trimming removed 6 bases from V and 0 bases from J, with 12 bases in between. The CDR3 loop spans 15 amino acids. Germline assignment: CDR1 MNHEY and CDR2 SVGAGI. Here the CDR3 DNA reads TGTGCCAGCAGGATGGACGGAAACTCTGGAAACACCATATATTTT. Protein sequence: CASRMDGNSGNTIYF.

This clone was seen only a few times. The chain recombines TRBV9 with TRBJ2-3, with 14 bases identical to TRBD2. The CDR3 spans 16 residues. V shed 3 bases and J 4 bases; nucleotides not matched to a gene: 4. Germline CDR1 reads SGDLS; CDR2 reads YYNGEE. CDR3 sequence reads: CASSGLTSGGADTQYF. The CDR3 DNA sequence: TGTGCCAGCAGCGGATTGACTAGCGGGGGGGCAGATACGCAGTATTTT.

This clone was recorded once. The chain has TRBV6-1 and TRBJ1-2; D not resolved. CDR3 length: 15 residues. V was clipped by 2 bases and J by 1 base, with 11 bases between them. Germline CDR1 and CDR2: MNHNS and SASEGT. In DNA, the CDR3 is TGTGCCAGCAGTGAACAGCGGGGTCTTAACTATGGCTACACCTTC. Protein: CASSEQRGLNYGYTF.

The chain uses TRBV11-2 and TRBJ2-7; maybe TRBD1 (8 bases). Per the germline V gene, CDR1 is SGHAT and CDR2 is FQNNGV. V was trimmed by 4 bases and J by 7 bases, leaving 23 bases between them. The CDR3 spans 16 residues. CDR3 region: CASSSLRTGREGEQYV. Here the CDR3 DNA reads TGTGCCAGCAGCTCCCTCAGGACAGGGAGGGAGGGGGAGCAGTACGTC.

In its sample, this clone was seen a few times. The chain uses TRBV6-5 and TRBJ2-2, with 9 bases that match TRBD1. J gave up 4 bases and V 10 bases, and 10 bases lay outside the gene matches. Germline lookup yields CDR1 MNHEY and CDR2 SVGAGI. The CDR3 has 15 residues. The CDR3: CAIPPGTGLTGELFF. CDR3 nucleotide sequence: TGTGCCATCCCCCCGGGGACAGGGCTCACCGGGGAGCTGTTTTTT.